One and the same sample provided the 13 T cell receptor beta chains below, sequenced in a study of early T cells in non-severe SARS-CoV-2 infection. Each CDR3 protein gets one entry after TCRdb re-called the 5' RACE reads with MiXCR. The sample includes roughly 31,000 distinct CDR3 sequences, about 4.6% of them seen just once. The sequenced sample was whole blood. The receptors stem from an adult who was a healthcare worker with PCR-confirmed SARS-CoV-2 infection or an uninfected control (not recorded which).

This clonotype was found many times. The chain recombines TRBV7-2 with TRBJ2-2, with TRBD1 matching 7 bases. Germline V lookup: CDR1 SGHTA, CDR2 FQGNSA. This CDR3 has 15 amino acids. After removal of 1 base from V and 6 bases from J, the junction contained 5 bases not matched to a gene. CDR3 sequence: CASSLVTGAAGELFF. The CDR3 DNA reads as TGTGCCAGCAGCTTAGTAACAGGGGCAGCCGGGGAGCTGTTTTTT.

V usage is TRBV7-9 and J usage is TRBJ1-2, with D maybe TRBD1 (6 bases). The CDR3 extends over 12 amino acids. Deletions cut 5 bases from V and 7 bases from J, with 11 bases between. Germline V gene sequence: CDR1 SEHNR, CDR2 FQNEAQ (reference sequence). The CDR3 spells CASSTGPFGYTF. CDR3 bases: TGTGCCAGCAGCACAGGGCCATTTGGCTACACCTTC.

The CDR3 DNA follows: TGTGCCAGCAGCTCCCAGACTAGCGTAGCCAAAAACATTCAGTACTTC. Protein: CASSSQTSVAKNIQYF. The chain joins TRBV11-2 to TRBJ2-4; the match to TRBD2 covers 8 bases. The CDR3 length is 16 residues. Germline CDR1 SGHAT, CDR2 FQNNGV. V shed 4 bases, J shed 0 bases, and the junction held 5 bases outside the gene matches.

This clonotype came up many times. The chain joins TRBV5-4 to TRBJ2-7, with 7 bases that match TRBD2. The CDR3 is 15 amino acids. Germline V gives CDR1 SGHNT, CDR2 YYREEE (reference sequence). The ends lost 2 bases at V and 6 bases at J; junction bases unmatched: 11. The CDR3 reads CASSFPSGRGSEQYF. CDR3 bases: TGTGCCAGCAGCTTCCCCTCGGGGCGGGGGAGCGAGCAGTACTTC. The whole variable domain, filled in from reference TRBV5-4 and TRBJ2-7, reads ETGVTQSPTHLIKTRGQQVTLRCSSQSGHNTVSWYQQALGQGPQFIFQYYREEENGRGNFPPRFSGLQFPNYSSELNVNALELDDSALYLCASSFPSGRGSEQYFGPGTRLTVT.

The chain has TRBV5-6 and TRBJ1-1; a weak D match, TRBD1 (6 bases). This CDR3 has 14 amino acids. Germline CDR1 reads SGHDT; CDR2 reads YYEEEE. The germline V and J ends were trimmed by 0 bases and 6 bases, with 12 bases remaining between them. The CDR3 here is CASSLADRRSEAFF. As DNA, the CDR3 is TGTGCCAGCAGCTTGGCCGACAGGAGGTCTGAAGCTTTCTTT. Filled out from reference TRBV5-6 and TRBJ1-1, the complete variable domain reads DAGVTQSPTHLIKTRGQQVTLRCSPKSGHDTVSWYQQALGQGPQFIFQYYEEEERQRGNFPDRFSGHQFPNYSSELNVNALLLGDSALYLCASSLADRRSEAFFGQGTRLTVV.

The V call is TRBV18, the J call TRBJ2-7; 7 positions agree with TRBD1. Germline assignment: CDR1 KGHSH and CDR2 LQKENI. The CDR3 has 15 amino acids. The ends lost 3 bases at V and 6 bases at J; junction bases unmatched: 11. CDR3 residues: CASSPISQGQSEQYF. DNA of the CDR3: TGTGCCAGCTCACCTATTTCACAGGGGCAGAGCGAGCAGTACTTC.

The rearrangement joins TRBV4-2 to TRBJ2-5, with TRBD2 matching 7 bases. The CDR3 covers 16 residues. Germline V gene sequence: CDR1 LGHNA, CDR2 YNFKEQ. The junction had 6 bases not matched to a gene; V was cut back by 1 base and J by 1 base. The CDR3 region is CASSQASSGSQETQYF. The CDR3 nucleotides read TGTGCCAGCAGCCAAGCGTCTAGCGGTTCCCAAGAGACCCAGTACTTC.

The rearrangement uses TRBV5-1 and TRBJ2-3; D assignment may be TRBD1 or TRBD2 (6 bases each). Germline lookup yields CDR1 SGHRS and CDR2 YFSETQ. The ends were cut back, 3 bases at V and 6 bases at J, with 17 bases in the middle. This CDR3 has 15 residues. The CDR3 is CASSSRGTSGDTQYF. CDR3 nucleotides: TGCGCCAGCAGCTCGAGGGGGACTTCAGGGGATACGCAGTATTTT. Together with reference TRBV5-1 and TRBJ2-3, the CDR3 gives the full variable domain: KAGVTQTPRYLIKTRGQQVTLSCSPISGHRSVSWYQQTPGQGLQFLFEYFSETQRNKGNFPGRFSGRQFSNSRSEMNVSTLELGDSALYLCASSSRGTSGDTQYFGPGTRLTVL.

The CDR3 nucleotides read TGCGCCAGCAGCCAAGACAGCAACACTGAAGCTTTCTTT. This encodes CASSQDSNTEAFF. The rearrangement uses TRBV5-1 and TRBJ1-1, with a possible D match to TRBD1 (5 bases). Germline CDR1 is SGHRS and CDR2 is YFSETQ. Between the trimmed V and J ends, which lost 4 bases and 2 bases, there was a span of 9 bases. The CDR3 length is 13 residues.

In this sample, this clonotype turned up many times. The chain links TRBV27 to TRBJ1-5, with D uncertain. This CDR3 spans 13 amino acids. The germline V gene encodes CDR1 MNHEY and CDR2 SMNVEV (reference sequence). Trimming removed 2 bases at V and 0 bases at J, with 2 bases between. Here the CDR3 DNA reads TGTGCCAGCAGTTTAGTTAGCAATCAGCCCCAGCATTTT. Protein sequence: CASSLVSNQPQHF.

This clonotype occurred many times. This chain uses TRBV27 with TRBJ1-6; no firm D call. Germline CDR1 and CDR2: MNHEY and SMNVEV (reference sequence). There are 14 residues in the CDR3. The V and J ends lost 3 bases and 5 bases respectively, with 8 bases between them. CDR3 region: CASSFFGDNSPLHF. In nucleotides, the CDR3 is TGTGCCAGCAGTTTCTTCGGGGATAATTCACCCCTCCACTTT.

This clonotype was observed at least ten times. The rearrangement joins TRBV18 to TRBJ1-2; TRBD1 is a possible D gene (5 bases). The CDR3 extends over 14 amino acids. From germline, CDR1 is KGHSH and CDR2 LQKENI. Trimming removed 1 base at V and 0 bases at J, with 6 bases between. The CDR3 spells CASSPQTANYGYTF. The CDR3 coding sequence is TGTGCCAGCTCACCACAGACAGCTAACTATGGCTACACCTTC.

This clonotype was recorded many times. The chain couples TRBV27 to TRBJ1-2; TRBD1 aligns across 7 bases. The CDR3 is 13 residues long. Germline CDR1 and CDR2: MNHEY and SMNVEV (reference sequence). The V and J ends lost 6 bases and 5 bases, in that order; junction bases with no gene match: 6. The CDR3 is CASRLTGEYGYTF. The CDR3 DNA is TGTGCCAGCAGACTCACAGGGGAGTATGGCTACACCTTC.